This T cell receptor beta chain derives from a study of Graves' ophthalmopathy and Graves' hyperthyroidism. Study results and caveats: Most expanded clonotypes from thyroid (those above 0.001 frequency) were also found in blood.

Between the trimmed V and J ends, which lost 3 bases and 5 bases, there was a span of 16 bases. Germline values: CDR1 LGHDT, CDR2 YNNKEL (reference sequence). The CDR3 is made up of 15 amino acids. RNA transcripts served as template for amplifying TCR beta CDR3 sequences. Following a first-round RT-PCR that used HTBI primers, a second-round multiplex PCR was carried out. TCRdb re-called the multiplex PCR reads through MiXCR, storing one row per CDR3 protein. Here the sample spans 500,000 to 800,000 distinct CDR3 sequences, 35% to 50% being singletons. In regard to this clonotype: Its target is not known.

Patients were left out if they had other autoimmune diseases, uncontrolled infections, pregnancy or lactation. As diagnostic evidence, clinical symptoms, serum thyroxine, TRAb, thyroid ultrasound and orbital computed tomography were relied upon. The authors isolated PBMCs from around 10 ml of fresh peripheral blood. This clonotype was obtained from an adult man with Graves' ophthalmopathy. Material for sequencing was peripheral blood. This chain joins TRBV3-1 and TRBJ2-5; D possibly corresponds to TRBD1 (5 bases). The CDR3 DNA is TGTGCCAGCAGCCATGGCGTAGGGGCTCTTGAGACCCAGTACTTC. Its protein is CASSHGVGALETQYF.